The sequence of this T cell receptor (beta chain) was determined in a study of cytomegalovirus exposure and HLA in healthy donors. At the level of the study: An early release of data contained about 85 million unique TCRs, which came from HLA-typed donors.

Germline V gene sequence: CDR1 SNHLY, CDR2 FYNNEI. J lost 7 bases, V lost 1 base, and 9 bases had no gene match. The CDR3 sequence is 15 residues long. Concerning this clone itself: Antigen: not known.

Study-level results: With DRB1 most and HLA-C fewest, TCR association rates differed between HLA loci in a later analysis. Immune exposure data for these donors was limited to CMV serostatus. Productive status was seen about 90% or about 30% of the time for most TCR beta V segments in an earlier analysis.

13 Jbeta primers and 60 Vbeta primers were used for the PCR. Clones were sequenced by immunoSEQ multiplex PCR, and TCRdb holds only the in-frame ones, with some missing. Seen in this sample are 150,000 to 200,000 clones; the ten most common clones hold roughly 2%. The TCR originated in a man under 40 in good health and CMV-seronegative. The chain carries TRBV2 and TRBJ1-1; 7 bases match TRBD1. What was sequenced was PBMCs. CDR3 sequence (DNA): TGTGCCAGCAGTGAAGGACAGGGACTTATAGGTGAAGCTTTCTTT. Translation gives CASSEGQGLIGEAFF.